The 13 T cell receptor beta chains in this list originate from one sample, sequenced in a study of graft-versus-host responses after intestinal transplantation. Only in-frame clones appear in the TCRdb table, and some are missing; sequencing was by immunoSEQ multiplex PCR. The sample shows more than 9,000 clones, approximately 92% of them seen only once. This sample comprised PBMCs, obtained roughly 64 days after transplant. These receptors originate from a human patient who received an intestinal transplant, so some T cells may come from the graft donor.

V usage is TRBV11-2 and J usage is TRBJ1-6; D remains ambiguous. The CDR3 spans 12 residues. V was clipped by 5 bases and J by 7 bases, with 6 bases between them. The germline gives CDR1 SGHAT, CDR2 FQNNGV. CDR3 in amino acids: CASSPPNSPLHF. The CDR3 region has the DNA TGTGCCAGCAGCCCCCCGAATTCACCCCTCCACTTT.

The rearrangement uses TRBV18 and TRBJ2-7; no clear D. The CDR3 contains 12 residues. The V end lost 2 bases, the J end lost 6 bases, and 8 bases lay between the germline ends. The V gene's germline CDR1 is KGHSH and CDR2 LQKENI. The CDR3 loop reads CASSPTEFEQYF. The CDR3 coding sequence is TGTGCCAGCTCACCAACCGAGTTCGAGCAGTACTTC.

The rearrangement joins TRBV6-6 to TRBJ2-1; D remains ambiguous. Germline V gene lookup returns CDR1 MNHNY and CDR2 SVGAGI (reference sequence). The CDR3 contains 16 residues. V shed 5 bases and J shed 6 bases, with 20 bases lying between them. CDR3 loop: CASSPTAETDFNEQFF. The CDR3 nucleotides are TGTGCCAGCAGTCCGACCGCCGAGACCGACTTCAATGAGCAGTTCTTC.

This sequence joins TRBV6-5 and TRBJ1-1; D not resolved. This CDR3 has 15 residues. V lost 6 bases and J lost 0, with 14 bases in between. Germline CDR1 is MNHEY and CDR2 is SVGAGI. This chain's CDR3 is CASSRYTDMNTEAFF. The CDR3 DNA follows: TGTGCCAGCAGCCGCTACACAGATATGAACACTGAAGCTTTCTTT.

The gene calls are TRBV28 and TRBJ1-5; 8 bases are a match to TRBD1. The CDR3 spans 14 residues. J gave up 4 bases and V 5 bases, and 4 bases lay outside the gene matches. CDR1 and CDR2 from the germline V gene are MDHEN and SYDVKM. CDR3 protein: CASSITGGNQPQHF. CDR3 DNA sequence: TGTGCCAGCAGTATTACAGGGGGAAATCAGCCCCAGCATTTT.

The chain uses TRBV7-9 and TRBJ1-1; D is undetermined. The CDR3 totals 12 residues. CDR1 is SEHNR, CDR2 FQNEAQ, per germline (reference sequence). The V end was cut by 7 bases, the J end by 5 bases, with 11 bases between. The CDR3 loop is CASTLGGTEAFF. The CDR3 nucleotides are TGTGCCAGCACCCTTGGCGGTACTGAAGCTTTCTTT. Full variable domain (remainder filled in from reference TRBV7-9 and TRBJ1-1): DTGVSQNPRHKITKRGQNVTFRCDPISEHNRLYWYRQTLGQGPEFLTYFQNEAQLEKSRLLSDRFSAERPKGSFSTLEIQRTEQGDSAMYLCASTLGGTEAFFGQGTRLTVV.

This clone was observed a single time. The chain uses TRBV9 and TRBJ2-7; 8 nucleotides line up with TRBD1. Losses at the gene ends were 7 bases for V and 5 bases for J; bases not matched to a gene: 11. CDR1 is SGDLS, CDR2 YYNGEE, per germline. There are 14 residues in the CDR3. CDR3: CASDRGPLGDEQYF. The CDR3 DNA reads TGTGCCAGCGACAGGGGTCCCCTCGGTGACGAGCAGTACTTC. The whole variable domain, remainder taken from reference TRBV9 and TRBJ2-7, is DSGVTQTPKHLITATGQRVTLRCSPRSGDLSVYWYQQSLDQGLQFLIQYYNGEERAKGNILERFSAQQFPDLHSELNLSSLELGDSALYFCASDRGPLGDEQYFGPGTRLTVT.

The DNA for the CDR3 is TGTGCCAGCAGTTTCGGGACTACCTACGAGCAGTACTTC. It specifies CASSFGTTYEQYF. V is TRBV27 and J is TRBJ2-7, with TRBD2 matching 7 bases. The V gene's germline CDR1 is MNHEY and CDR2 SMNVEV (reference sequence). CDR3 size: 13 residues. The trim removed 3 bases at V and 2 bases at J, leaving 1 base unmatched.

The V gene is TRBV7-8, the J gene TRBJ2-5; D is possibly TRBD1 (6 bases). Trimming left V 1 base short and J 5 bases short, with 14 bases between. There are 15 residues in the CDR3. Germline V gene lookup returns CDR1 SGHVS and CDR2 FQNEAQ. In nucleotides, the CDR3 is TGTGCCAGCAGCTTAGGGCAGGGGATCCGGGAGACCCAGTACTTC. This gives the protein CASSLGQGIRETQYF.

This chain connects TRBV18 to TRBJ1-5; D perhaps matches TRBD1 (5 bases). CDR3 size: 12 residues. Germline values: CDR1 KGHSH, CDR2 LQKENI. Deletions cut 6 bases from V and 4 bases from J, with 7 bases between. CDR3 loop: CASSGGNQPQHF. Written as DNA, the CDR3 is TGTGCCAGCTCTGGGGGAAATCAGCCCCAGCATTTT.

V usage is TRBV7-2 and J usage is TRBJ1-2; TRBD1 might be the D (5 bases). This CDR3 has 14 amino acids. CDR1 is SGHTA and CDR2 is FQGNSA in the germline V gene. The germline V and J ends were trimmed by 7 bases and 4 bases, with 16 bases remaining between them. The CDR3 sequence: CASNFVRDSYGYTF. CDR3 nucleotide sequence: TGTGCCAGCAACTTCGTCCGGGACTCCTATGGCTACACCTTC. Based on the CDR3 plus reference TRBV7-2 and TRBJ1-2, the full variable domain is GAGVSQSPSNKVTEKGKDVELRCDPISGHTALYWYRQSLGQGLEFLIYFQGNSAPDKSGLPSDRFSAERTGGSVSTLTIQRTQQEDSAVYLCASNFVRDSYGYTFGSGTRLTVV.

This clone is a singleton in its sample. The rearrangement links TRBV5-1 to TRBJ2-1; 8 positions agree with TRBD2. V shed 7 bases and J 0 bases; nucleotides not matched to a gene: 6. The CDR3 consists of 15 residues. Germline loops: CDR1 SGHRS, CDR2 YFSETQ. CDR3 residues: CASRLLAASYNEQFF. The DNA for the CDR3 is TGCGCCAGCCGCCTACTAGCGGCCTCCTACAATGAGCAGTTCTTC. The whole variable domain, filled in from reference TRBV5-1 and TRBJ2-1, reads KAGVTQTPRYLIKTRGQQVTLSCSPISGHRSVSWYQQTPGQGLQFLFEYFSETQRNKGNFPGRFSGRQFSNSRSEMNVSTLELGDSALYLCASRLLAASYNEQFFGPGTRLTVL.

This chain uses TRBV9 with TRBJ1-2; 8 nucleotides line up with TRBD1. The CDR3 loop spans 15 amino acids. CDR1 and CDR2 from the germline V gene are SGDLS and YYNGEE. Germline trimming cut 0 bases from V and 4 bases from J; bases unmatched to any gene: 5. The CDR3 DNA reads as TGTGCCAGCAGCGTAGGGAGGGACAGGCCCTATGGCTACACCTTC. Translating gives CASSVGRDRPYGYTF.